This T cell receptor (beta chain) came from a study of neurological immune-mediated disorders. TCRdb independently ran MiXCR on the 5' RACE reads; one entry per CDR3 protein. This sample has 55,000 to 75,000 distinct CDR3 sequences, with over 2% found just once. This clonotype appeared many times. The CDR3 covers 15 residues. CDR1 is SGHKS and CDR2 is YYEKEE in the germline V gene (reference sequence). Trimming shortened V by 7 bases and J by 1 base, and 15 bases separated the two germline ends. The sequence came from a man between 45 and 60 years old with multiple sclerosis. The sample comprised PBMCs. The chain carries TRBV5-5 and TRBJ2-1, with a tentative D call TRBD2 (6 bases). The DNA of the CDR3 is TGTGCCAGCCAGCTTGCGGGGTTGTCCTACAATGAGCAGTTCTTC. This gives the protein CASQLAGLSYNEQFF. The full variable domain, rest sourced from reference TRBV5-5 and TRBJ2-1, is DAGVTQSPTHLIKTRGQQVTLRCSPISGHKSVSWYQQVLGQGPQFIFQYYEKEERGRGNFPDRFSARQFPNYSSELNVNALLLGDSALYLCASQLAGLSYNEQFFGPGTRLTVL.